One T cell receptor beta chain is described in this entry. Its target is not known. Profiled with immunoSEQ multiplex PCR; TCRdb holds only in-frame clones, not every one. The sample lists 70,000 to 100,000 clones, 88% seen once, with under 20% in the top ten. The data were taken from a study of identifying expanded T cells in peripheral blood. During the collection period, no donor immune events like infections were recorded. General study results and limits: About 1.2 clones differed between technical replicates, versus approximately 17 and 20 over time. Across healthy donors, higher total template counts meant significantly greater approximately two-week count variance.

The TCR was taken from a person between 18 and 70 years old in good health. Specimen: blood.

CDR3 sequence: CASSDPSGGNEQFF. The CDR3 nucleotides read TGTGCCAGCAGTGACCCTAGCGGGGGGAATGAGCAGTTCTTC. The chain carries TRBV2 and TRBJ2-1; 11 nucleotides line up with TRBD2. This CDR3 comprises 14 residues. V lost 3 bases to trimming and J lost 7 bases; unmatched junction nucleotides: 2. Germline assignment: CDR1 SNHLY and CDR2 FYNNEI. Supplemented by reference TRBV2 and TRBJ2-1, the full variable domain reads EPEVTQTPSHQVTQMGQEVILRCVPISNHLYFYWYRQILGQKVEFLVSFYNNEISEKSEIFDDQFSVERPDGSNFTLKIRSTKLEDSAMYFCASSDPSGGNEQFFGPGTRLTVL.